The 10 T cell receptor beta chains listed next were all sequenced from one sample in a study of blood T cell repertoires in COVID-19. Clones were sequenced by immunoSEQ multiplex PCR, and TCRdb holds only the in-frame ones, with some missing. The sample has about 250,000 clones, approximately 83% seen once; the top ten hold around 3.6%. Sequenced: PBMCs or T cells enriched from blood (not recorded which). These receptors were obtained from a man aged 45-65 years who had recovered from COVID-19.

V gene TRBV7-3 combines with J gene TRBJ2-3; TRBD1 might be the D (6 bases). V lost 5 bases, J lost 1 base, and 10 bases lay in between. This CDR3 has 14 amino acids. CDR1 and CDR2 (germline): SGHTA, FQGTGA. The CDR3 loop reads CASSQGRGTDTQYF. The CDR3 DNA reads TGTGCCAGCAGCCAGGGGCGGGGCACAGATACGCAGTATTTT.

J is TRBJ2-7 and V is TRBV5-4; 13 bases map to TRBD2. J gave up 3 bases and V 4 bases, and 19 bases lay outside the gene matches. CDR1 and CDR2 from the germline V gene are SGHNT and YYREEE (reference sequence). The CDR3 sequence is 20 residues long. The CDR3 protein is CASSEGPGTGGLAGHYEQYF. The CDR3 DNA sequence: TGTGCCAGCAGCGAAGGACCCGGGACAGGGGGACTAGCGGGGCACTACGAGCAGTACTTC. Drawing the rest from reference TRBV5-4 and TRBJ2-7, the complete variable domain is ETGVTQSPTHLIKTRGQQVTLRCSSQSGHNTVSWYQQALGQGPQFIFQYYREEENGRGNFPPRFSGLQFPNYSSELNVNALELDDSALYLCASSEGPGTGGLAGHYEQYFGPGTRLTVT.

The chain recombines TRBV6-5 with TRBJ1-2; the D gene is possibly TRBD1 (5 bases). This CDR3 region has 13 residues. Looked up from germline, CDR1 is MNHEY and CDR2 is SVGAGI. V lost 6 bases to trimming and J lost 0 bases, with 8 bases between them. CDR3 bases: TGTGCCAGCAGAGCGGGGGCTAACTATGGCTACACCTTC. Amino acid sequence: CASRAGANYGYTF.

The chain carries TRBV11-2 and TRBJ2-3; 8 bases line up with TRBD2. The CDR3 covers 15 residues. V was pared by 1 base and J by 5 bases, with 5 bases of the junction left unmatched. CDR1 and CDR2 from the germline V gene are SGHAT and FQNNGV. The CDR3 nucleotides read TGTGCCAGCAGCTTAGCGGGGGGGCCTATAGATACGCAGTATTTT. This gives the protein CASSLAGGPIDTQYF. The full variable domain, rest sourced from reference TRBV11-2 and TRBJ2-3, is EAGVAQSPRYKIIEKRQSVAFWCNPISGHATLYWYQQILGQGPKLLIQFQNNGVVDDSQLPKDRFSAERLKGVDSTLKIQPAKLEDSAVYLCASSLAGGPIDTQYFGPGTRLTVL.

The chain joins TRBV3-1 (or the pseudogene TRBV3-2) to TRBJ1-2; D uncertain. Deletions cut 3 bases from V and 3 bases from J, with 23 bases between. Per germline, CDR1 LGHDT and CDR2 YNNKEL (reference sequence). This CDR3 region has 18 residues. CDR3: CASSQPRGVAKYHYGYTF. Here the CDR3 DNA reads TGTGCCAGCAGCCAGCCTCGCGGGGTGGCAAAATACCACTATGGCTACACCTTC.

V usage is TRBV4-1 and J usage is TRBJ1-3; TRBD1 matches at 7 bases. There are 15 residues in the CDR3. Germline lookup yields CDR1 MGHRA and CDR2 YSYEKL. V shed 4 bases, J shed 4 bases, and the junction held 7 bases outside the gene matches. CDR3 nucleotides: TGCGCCAGCAGCCCGGACAGGTCGGCCGGAAACACCATATATTTT. Translation gives CASSPDRSAGNTIYF.

This clone was seen repeatedly, ten times or more. The chain joins TRBV7-8 to TRBJ2-2, with a tentative D call TRBD1 (6 bases). The CDR3 runs to 14 residues. Germline V gives CDR1 SGHVS, CDR2 FQNEAQ. Trimming stripped 4 bases from V and 4 bases from J, with 10 bases between. The CDR3 region is CASSYGQITGELFF. In nucleotides, the CDR3 is TGTGCCAGCAGCTACGGACAGATCACCGGGGAGCTGTTTTTT.

The CDR3 bases are TGTGCCAGCAGTAACTTCGGGACAGGGAGTGACGAGCAGTACTTC. It codes for CASSNFGTGSDEQYF. The V and J genes are TRBV6-5 and TRBJ2-7; 9 nucleotides match TRBD1. This CDR3 has 15 amino acids. In germline, CDR1 is MNHEY, CDR2 SVGAGI. Unmatched junction bases numbered 10, after V lost 5 bases and J lost 5 bases.

This sequence joins TRBV13 and TRBJ1-1, with 12 bases matching TRBD1. V lost 2 bases to trimming and J lost 5 bases; unmatched junction nucleotides: 6. There are 16 residues in the CDR3. Germline V gene data show CDR1 as PRHDT and CDR2 as FYEKMQ (reference sequence). The CDR3 coding sequence is TGTGCCAGCAGCTTAAGGGGGACAGGGGGCAGGACTGAAGCTTTCTTT. Translating it yields CASSLRGTGGRTEAFF.

This chain connects TRBV5-6 to TRBJ1-2; 7 nucleotides line up with TRBD1. Trimming cost V 4 bases and J 5 bases; bases outside gene matches: 11. This CDR3 region has 15 residues. Germline CDR1 is SGHDT and CDR2 is YYEEEE. The CDR3 is CASSPLGQLSYGYTF. CDR3 nucleotides: TGTGCCAGCAGCCCTCTGGGACAGCTTAGTTATGGCTACACCTTC. The entire variable domain, with the rest obtained from reference TRBV5-6 and TRBJ1-2, is as follows: DAGVTQSPTHLIKTRGQQVTLRCSPKSGHDTVSWYQQALGQGPQFIFQYYEEEERQRGNFPDRFSGHQFPNYSSELNVNALLLGDSALYLCASSPLGQLSYGYTFGSGTRLTVV.